The 6 T cell receptor beta chains listed next were all sequenced from one sample in a study of blood T cell repertoires in COVID-19. Sequenced by immunoSEQ multiplex PCR; TCRdb stores in-frame clones only, minus some. The sample has some 200,000 clones; 82% are singletons. Specimen: PBMCs or T cells enriched from blood (not recorded which). Receptors were obtained from a man between 40 and 49 years old who had recovered from COVID-19.

CDR3 coding DNA: TGTGCCAGCAGCGTAGGGGGCGGGAACACCGGGGAGCTGTTTTTT. This encodes CASSVGGGNTGELFF. The chain joins TRBV9 to TRBJ2-2, with a weak D call TRBD1 (5 bases). Trimming pared 0 bases from V and 1 base from J, leaving 7 bases between. Germline CDR1 reads SGDLS; CDR2 reads YYNGEE. The CDR3 sequence is 15 residues long.

This chain joins TRBV15 and TRBJ2-6; D is unresolved. The V gene's germline CDR1 is LNHNV and CDR2 YYDKDF (reference sequence). This CDR3 has 17 residues. V was shortened by 0 bases and J by 1 base, with 10 bases between the two germline ends. CDR3 in amino acids: CATSRDSSRSGANVLTF. CDR3 nucleotide sequence: TGTGCCACCAGCAGAGACTCTTCCCGGTCTGGGGCCAACGTCCTGACTTTC.

This rearrangement joins TRBV19 to TRBJ2-7; 13 bases match TRBD2. V lost 5 bases to trimming and J lost 4 bases; unmatched junction nucleotides: 11. The length of the CDR3 is 17 residues. CDR1 is LNHDA and CDR2 is SQIVND in the germline V gene (reference sequence). In nucleotides, the CDR3 is TGTGCCAGTAGTGAGAGGGCGGGACTAGCGGGATTTTACGAGCAGTACGTC. Its translation: CASSERAGLAGFYEQYV.

V and J are TRBV4-3 and TRBJ1-4; D gene unclear. The V gene lost 0 bases and the J gene lost 8 bases, with 13 bases spanning the gap. The germline V gene has CDR1 LGHNA and CDR2 YSLEER. The CDR3 runs 15 residues. CDR3 sequence reads: CASSQDGREREKLFF. Here the CDR3 DNA reads TGCGCCAGCAGCCAAGATGGAAGGGAGCGGGAAAAACTGTTTTTT.

The V gene is TRBV5-5, the J gene TRBJ2-1, with D possibly TRBD2 on 6 matching bases. Trimming took off 4 bases at V and 0 bases at J, with 23 bases between the two ends. There are 19 residues in the CDR3. The V gene's germline CDR1 is SGHKS and CDR2 YYEKEE (reference sequence). CDR3 sequence (DNA): TGTGCCAGCAGCCGATATCCGATGGTAGCGGTAAGCTCCTACAATGAGCAGTTCTTC. This gives the protein CASSRYPMVAVSSYNEQFF. Drawing the rest from reference TRBV5-5 and TRBJ2-1, the complete variable domain is DAGVTQSPTHLIKTRGQQVTLRCSPISGHKSVSWYQQVLGQGPQFIFQYYEKEERGRGNFPDRFSARQFPNYSSELNVNALLLGDSALYLCASSRYPMVAVSSYNEQFFGPGTRLTVL.

V usage is TRBV5-1 and J usage is TRBJ2-2, with D possibly matching TRBD2 (6 bases). The CDR3 is made up of 15 amino acids. V lost 3 bases and J 4 bases, leaving 13 bases between the germline ends. Germline assignment: CDR1 SGHRS and CDR2 YFSETQ. The CDR3 region is CASSSRTSFTGELFF. Here the CDR3 DNA reads TGCGCCAGCAGCTCGCGAACTAGCTTCACCGGGGAGCTGTTTTTT.